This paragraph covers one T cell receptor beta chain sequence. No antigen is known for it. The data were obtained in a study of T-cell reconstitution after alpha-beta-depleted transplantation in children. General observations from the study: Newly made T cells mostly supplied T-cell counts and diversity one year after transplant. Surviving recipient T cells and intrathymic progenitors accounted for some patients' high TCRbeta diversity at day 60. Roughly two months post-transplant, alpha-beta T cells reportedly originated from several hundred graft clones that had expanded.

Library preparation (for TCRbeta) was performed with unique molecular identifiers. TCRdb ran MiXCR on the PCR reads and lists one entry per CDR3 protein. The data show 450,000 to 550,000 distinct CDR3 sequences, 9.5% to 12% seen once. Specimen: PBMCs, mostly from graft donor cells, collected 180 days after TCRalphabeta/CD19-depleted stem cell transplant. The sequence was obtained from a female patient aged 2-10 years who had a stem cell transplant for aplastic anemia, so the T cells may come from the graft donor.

CDR3 region: CASSLWSSAKYNEQFF. In nucleotides, the CDR3 is TGTGCCAGCAGCTTATGGAGTAGCGCAAAATACAATGAGCAGTTCTTC. The V and J genes are TRBV11-2 and TRBJ2-1; a possible D gene is TRBD2 (5 bases). This CDR3 contains 16 residues. V gave up 2 bases and J gave up 4 bases, with 15 bases separating them. Germline CDR1 and CDR2: SGHAT and FQNNGV.